The entry that follows covers one T cell receptor beta chain sequence. Its antigen is unknown. This sample was included in a study of OX40 agonist ivuxolimab in advanced cancers. Study-level findings and limits: Low clonal expansion, among the lowest seen, marked partial responders at 0.1-3.0 mg/kg.

CDR3 length: 13 amino acids. Per germline, CDR1 SQVTM and CDR2 ANQGSEA. Blood specimens came from baseline, cycle 4 day 1, and cycle 7 day 1. TCRdb's table, derived via immunoSEQ multiplex PCR, lists solely in-frame clones and lacks some. The table includes 100,000 to 150,000 clones, about 93% detected once. V usage is TRBV29-1 and J usage is TRBJ2-7; either TRBD1 or TRBD2 may fit D (6 bases each). This TCR came from an adult with an advanced solid tumor such as melanoma, head and neck, liver or kidney cancer. The specimen was CD4+ or CD8+ T cells sorted from blood, collected in a trial of the OX40 agonist ivuxolimab. CDR3 residues: CSVEGGLGPEQYF. CDR3 coding DNA: TGCAGTGTGGAGGGGGGCCTAGGACCCGAGCAGTACTTC.